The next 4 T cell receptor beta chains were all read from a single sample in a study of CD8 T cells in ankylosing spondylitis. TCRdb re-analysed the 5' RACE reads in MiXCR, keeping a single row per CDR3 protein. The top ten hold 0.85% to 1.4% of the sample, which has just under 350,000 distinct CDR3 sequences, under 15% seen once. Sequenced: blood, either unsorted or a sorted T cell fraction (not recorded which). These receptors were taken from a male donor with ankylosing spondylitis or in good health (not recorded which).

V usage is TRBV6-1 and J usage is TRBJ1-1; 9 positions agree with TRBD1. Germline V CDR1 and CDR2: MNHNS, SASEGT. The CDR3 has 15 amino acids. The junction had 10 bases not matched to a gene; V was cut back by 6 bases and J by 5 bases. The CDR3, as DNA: TGTGCCAGCAGCCCCTCGAACAGGGGGCGGACTGAAGCTTTCTTT. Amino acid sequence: CASSPSNRGRTEAFF.

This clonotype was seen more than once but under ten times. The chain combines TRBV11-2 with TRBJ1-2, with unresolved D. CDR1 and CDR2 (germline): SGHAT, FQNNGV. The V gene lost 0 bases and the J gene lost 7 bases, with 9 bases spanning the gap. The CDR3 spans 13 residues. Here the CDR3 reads CASSLDGPVGYTF. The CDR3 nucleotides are TGTGCCAGCAGCTTAGACGGACCCGTTGGCTACACCTTC.

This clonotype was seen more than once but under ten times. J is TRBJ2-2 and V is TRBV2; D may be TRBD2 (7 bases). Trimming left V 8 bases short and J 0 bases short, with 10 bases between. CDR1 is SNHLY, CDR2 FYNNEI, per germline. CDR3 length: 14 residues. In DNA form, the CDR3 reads TGTGCCAGCGGGAGGGGGGCGAACACCGGGGAGCTGTTTTTT. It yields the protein CASGRGANTGELFF. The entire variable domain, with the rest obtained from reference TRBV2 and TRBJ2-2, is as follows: EPEVTQTPSHQVTQMGQEVILRCVPISNHLYFYWYRQILGQKVEFLVSFYNNEISEKSEIFDDQFSVERPDGSNFTLKIRSTKLEDSAMYFCASGRGANTGELFFGEGSRLTVL.

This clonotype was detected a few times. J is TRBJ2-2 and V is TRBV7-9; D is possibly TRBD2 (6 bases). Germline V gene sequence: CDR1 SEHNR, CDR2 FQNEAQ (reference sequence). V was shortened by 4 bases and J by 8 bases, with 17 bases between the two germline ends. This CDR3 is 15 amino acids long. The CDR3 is CASSSWDFLVGELFF. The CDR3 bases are TGTGCCAGCAGCTCCTGGGACTTCCTGGTAGGGGAGCTGTTTTTT.